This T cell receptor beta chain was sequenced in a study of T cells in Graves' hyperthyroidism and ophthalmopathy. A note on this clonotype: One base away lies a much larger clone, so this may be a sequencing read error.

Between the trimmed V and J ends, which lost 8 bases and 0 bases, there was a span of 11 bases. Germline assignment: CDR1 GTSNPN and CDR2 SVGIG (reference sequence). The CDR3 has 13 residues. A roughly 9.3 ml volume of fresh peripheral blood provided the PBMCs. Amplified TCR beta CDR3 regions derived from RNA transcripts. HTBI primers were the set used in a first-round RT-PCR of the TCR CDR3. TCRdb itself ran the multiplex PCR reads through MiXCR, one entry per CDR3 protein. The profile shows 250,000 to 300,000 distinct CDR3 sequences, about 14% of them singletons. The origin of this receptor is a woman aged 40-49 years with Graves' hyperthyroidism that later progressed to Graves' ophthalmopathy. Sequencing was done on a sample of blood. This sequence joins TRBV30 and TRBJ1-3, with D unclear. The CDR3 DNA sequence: TGTGCCCGGAAAGGACCCTCTGGAAACACCATATATTTT. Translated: CARKGPSGNTIYF.